The 4 T cell receptor beta chains reported below all come from one sample, sequenced in a study of T cell responses to AZD1222 COVID-19 vaccine. TCRdb keeps only in-frame clones here, not all; method: immunoSEQ multiplex PCR. This sample has about 86,000 clones, with 90% found just once. The sample in question was peripheral blood, obtained on day 0 of AZD1222 vaccination. These receptors originate from an adult in good health.

The chain uses TRBV28 and TRBJ2-1; TRBD2 matches at 11 bases. CDR3 length equals 13 residues. The J segment lost 4 bases and the V segment lost 8 bases, leaving 1 base of the junction unmatched. The germline V gene has CDR1 MDHEN and CDR2 SYDVKM. CDR3 sequence: CASGTSGYNEQFF. DNA of the CDR3: TGTGCCAGCGGGACTAGCGGATACAATGAGCAGTTCTTC.

This chain links TRBV10-1 with TRBJ1-5; D perhaps matches TRBD1 (6 bases). Deletions cut 6 bases from V and 3 bases from J, with 9 bases between. The CDR3 spans 13 residues. CDR1 and CDR2 from the germline V gene are WNHNN and SYGVQD (reference sequence). The CDR3 DNA reads TGCGCCAGCAGCACAGGGCACAATCAGCCCCAGCATTTT. It codes for CASSTGHNQPQHF.

The rearrangement joins TRBV27 to TRBJ1-2, with D perhaps matching TRBD1 (5 bases). Germline CDR1 is MNHEY and CDR2 is SMNVEV (reference sequence). The length of the CDR3 is 14 residues. The V gene lost 2 bases and the J gene lost 4 bases, with 11 bases spanning the gap. CDR3 in amino acids: CASSLRGTRYGYTF. CDR3 nucleotide sequence: TGTGCCAGCAGTTTACGAGGGACGCGCTATGGCTACACCTTC.

V is TRBV5-1 and J is TRBJ1-2, with D possibly matching TRBD1 (5 bases). CDR1 and CDR2 (germline): SGHRS, YFSETQ. CDR3 length equals 15 residues. V lost 3 bases, J lost 7 bases, and 19 bases lay in between. This CDR3 is CASSSAAGGPLGYTF. CDR3 nucleotides: TGCGCCAGCAGCTCCGCCGCCGGGGGTCCGCTTGGCTACACCTTC.